Presented here are 12 T cell receptor beta chains from one specimen sequenced in a study of OX40 agonist ivuxolimab in advanced cancers. The repertoire was sequenced with immunoSEQ multiplex PCR; TCRdb's copy has only in-frame clones and lacks some. The table records tens of thousands of clones, roughly 80% of them present only once. The source material was CD4+ or CD8+ T cells sorted from blood, sampled in a trial of the OX40 agonist ivuxolimab. The source is an adult with an advanced solid tumor such as melanoma, head and neck, liver or kidney cancer.

The count of this clone is one. The chain recombines TRBV18 with TRBJ1-1; D not certain. The CDR3 spans 14 residues. Germline CDR1 KGHSH, CDR2 LQKENI. V was shortened by 2 bases and J by 4 bases, with 11 bases between the two germline ends. The CDR3 loop reads CASSPSERSTEAFF. In DNA, the CDR3 is TGTGCCAGCTCACCAAGCGAGCGCTCCACTGAAGCTTTCTTT.

V is TRBV7-9 and J is TRBJ2-7, with 7 bases identical to TRBD1. Germline V lookup: CDR1 SEHNR, CDR2 FQNEAQ (reference sequence). The J segment lost 5 bases and the V segment lost 5 bases, leaving 12 bases of the junction unmatched. The CDR3 has 15 amino acids. CDR3: CASSAIQGPTNEQYF. DNA of the CDR3: TGTGCCAGCAGCGCGATACAGGGGCCTACTAACGAGCAGTACTTC.

The chain joins TRBV27 to TRBJ1-6; D remains unclear. This CDR3 region has 15 residues. CDR1 and CDR2 from the germline V gene are MNHEY and SMNVEV (reference sequence). V was trimmed by 7 bases and J by 1 base, leaving 11 bases between them. The CDR3 sequence: CASTLSHSYNSPLHF. The CDR3 DNA follows: TGTGCCAGCACTCTCTCACATTCCTATAATTCACCCCTCCACTTT.

The chain has TRBV7-2 and TRBJ2-4; unclear D gene. Germline V gene sequence: CDR1 SGHTA, CDR2 FQGNSA. With 4 bases removed from V and 0 bases from J, the gap between germline ends came to 4 bases. CDR3 length equals 13 residues. The CDR3 loop reads CASSSGAKNIQYF. The CDR3 coding sequence is TGTGCCAGCAGCTCCGGAGCCAAAAACATTCAGTACTTC.

The J gene is TRBJ2-1, the V gene TRBV29-1; 9 bases fit TRBD1. In germline, CDR1 is SQVTM, CDR2 ANQGSEA. The CDR3 runs to 14 residues. The trim removed 6 bases at V and 4 bases at J, leaving 7 bases unmatched. The CDR3 is CSVNRDRVYNEQFF. The CDR3 coding sequence is TGCAGCGTGAACCGGGACAGGGTTTACAATGAGCAGTTCTTC.

This clone was seen once. The rearrangement links TRBV5-1 to TRBJ1-1; 7 bases are a match to TRBD1. Trimming removed 3 bases from V and 1 base from J; junction bases left unmatched: 3. The CDR3 covers 14 residues. The germline CDR1 and CDR2 sequences are SGHRS and YFSETQ. The DNA for the CDR3 is TGCGCCAGCAGCTCCTGGACAGGGAACACTGAAGCTTTCTTT. Translating it yields CASSSWTGNTEAFF.

This chain connects TRBV4-3 to TRBJ2-3, with a weak D call TRBD1 (5 bases). From germline, CDR1 is LGHNA and CDR2 YSLEER. CDR3 length: 18 residues. V was pared by 2 bases and J by 4 bases, with 22 bases between. In nucleotides, the CDR3 is TGCGCCAGCAGCCAAAAAAGCCAGGGCCTTAGGGCGGCAGATACGCAGTATTTT. Encoded protein: CASSQKSQGLRAADTQYF.

The sample holds one count of this clone. The CDR3: CASSYTGVGYGYTF. The CDR3 coding sequence is TGTGCCAGCAGCTACACAGGGGTTGGATATGGCTACACCTTC. The chain joins TRBV11-3 to TRBJ1-2, with 7 bases fitting TRBD1. The CDR3 is made up of 14 amino acids. Germline loops: CDR1 SGHNT, CDR2 YENEEA. V was clipped by 4 bases and J by 5 bases; unmatched bases: 7.

This rearrangement joins TRBV11-3 to TRBJ2-3, with 7 bases matching TRBD2. V gave up 5 bases and J gave up 1 base; unmatched junction bases: 6. Germline values: CDR1 SGHNT, CDR2 YENEEA. The CDR3 extends over 15 amino acids. DNA of the CDR3: TGTGCCAGCAGCCATGAACGGGGGGGCACAGATACGCAGTATTTT. Translation gives CASSHERGGTDTQYF.

The J gene is TRBJ1-4, the V gene TRBV6-5, with 9 bases matching TRBD1. J lost 7 bases, V lost 2 bases, and 5 bases had no gene match. Germline V gene lookup returns CDR1 MNHEY and CDR2 SVGAGI. The CDR3 is 15 amino acids. Here the CDR3 DNA reads TGTGCCAGCAGTTACCGCCGGGACAGGGTTGAAAAACTGTTTTTT. Translation gives CASSYRRDRVEKLFF.

The CDR3 coding sequence is TGTGCCAGCAGCCTCGGGGGGGAGGGCAAAAACATTCAGTACTTC. It is translated as CASSLGGEGKNIQYF. The chain carries TRBV27 and TRBJ2-4, with TRBD2 matching 8 bases. There are 15 residues in the CDR3. Germline trimming cut 6 bases from V and 3 bases from J; bases unmatched to any gene: 7. Germline V CDR1 and CDR2: MNHEY, SMNVEV (reference sequence).

V is TRBV27 and J is TRBJ1-1, with unresolved D. CDR1 MNHEY and CDR2 SMNVEV come from the germline V gene (reference sequence). Trimming pared 3 bases from V and 10 bases from J, leaving 18 bases between. The CDR3 is 14 residues long. CDR3 bases: TGTGCCAGCAGTTTTGCCCCCTCGGGATACGGAGCTTTCTTT. It translates to CASSFAPSGYGAFF.